This paragraph covers one T cell receptor beta chain sequence. The patients with Susac syndrome satisfied recently defined diagnostic criteria for either definite or probable disease. Random hexamers were used to reverse transcribe an amount of roughly 0.45 to 1 ug RNA. The amplification used immunoSEQ multiplex PCR on TCR beta CDR3; it spanned 54 Vbeta and 13 Jbeta. In TCRdb, the immunoSEQ multiplex PCR reads were re-called with MiXCR into one record per CDR3 protein. The table records around 110,000 distinct CDR3 sequences, nearly 96% of them present only once. The data stem from a study of CD8 T cells in Susac syndrome. Across the study: Patients with Susac syndrome were therapy-naive, on corticosteroids, or on intravenous immunoglobulin alone at blood draw.

The V end was cut by 5 bases, the J end by 2 bases, with 15 bases between. The germline V gene has CDR1 GTSNPN and CDR2 SVGIG (reference sequence). The CDR3 contains 14 residues. This sequence joins TRBV30 and TRBJ1-1; D is uncertain. The sequence derives from a human donor with Susac syndrome. The sample consisted of CD4+ T cells from PBMCs. CDR3 sequence: CAWFPEHRNTEAFF. The CDR3 DNA reads TGTGCCTGGTTCCCGGAGCACCGCAACACTGAAGCTTTCTTT.